This T cell receptor beta chain stems from a study of beta chain features in type 1 diabetes. With respect to this clone: The antigen is unknown.

Sequencing targeted expressed TCRB transcripts, as all isolated RNA had been reverse transcribed. Sequencing was performed with immunoSEQ multiplex PCR; in TCRdb, only in-frame clones are kept and a portion is missing. The sample gives about 650,000 clones, 9.5% to 15% of which show up once; 0.09% to 0.15% is in the top ten. Study-wide findings and caveats: Highly expressing activated T cells could be over-counted with a cDNA template. Among all four CD4+ subsets, Type 1 diabetes patients had TCRB CDR3s that were moderately but significantly shorter.

CDR3 length: 18 amino acids. Germline V lookup: CDR1 MNHNS, CDR2 SASEGT. Between the trimmed V and J ends, which lost 0 bases and 3 bases, there was a span of 17 bases. The source is a man younger than 40 with type 1 diabetes. The chain carries TRBV6-1 and TRBJ2-2; tentatively, D is TRBD1 (6 bases). Sequenced: naive CD4+ T cells from blood. The CDR3 nucleotides read TGTGCCAGCAGTGAAGCCCCGAGTAAAAGGGGGTACACCGGGGAGCTGTTTTTT. Its protein product is CASSEAPSKRGYTGELFF.